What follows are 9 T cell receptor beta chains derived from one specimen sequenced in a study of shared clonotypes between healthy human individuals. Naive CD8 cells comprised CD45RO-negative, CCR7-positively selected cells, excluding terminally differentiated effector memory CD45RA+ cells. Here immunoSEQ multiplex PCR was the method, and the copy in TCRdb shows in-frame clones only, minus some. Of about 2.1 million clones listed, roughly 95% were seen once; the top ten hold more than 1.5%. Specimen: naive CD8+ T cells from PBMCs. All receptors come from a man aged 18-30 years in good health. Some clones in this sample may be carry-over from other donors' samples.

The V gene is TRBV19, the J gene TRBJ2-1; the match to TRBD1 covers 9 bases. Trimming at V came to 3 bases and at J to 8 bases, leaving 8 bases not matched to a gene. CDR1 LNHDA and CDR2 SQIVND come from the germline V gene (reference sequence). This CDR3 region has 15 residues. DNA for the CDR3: TGTGCCAGTAGTATCCGGGACAGGGAAGCAGATGAGCAGTTCTTC. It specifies CASSIRDREADEQFF.

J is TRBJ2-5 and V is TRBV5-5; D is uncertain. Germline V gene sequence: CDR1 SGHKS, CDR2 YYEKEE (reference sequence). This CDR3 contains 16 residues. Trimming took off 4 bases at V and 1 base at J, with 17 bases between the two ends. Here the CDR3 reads CASSPDPPPFQETQYF. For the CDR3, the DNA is TGTGCCAGCAGCCCGGACCCACCGCCCTTCCAAGAGACCCAGTACTTC.

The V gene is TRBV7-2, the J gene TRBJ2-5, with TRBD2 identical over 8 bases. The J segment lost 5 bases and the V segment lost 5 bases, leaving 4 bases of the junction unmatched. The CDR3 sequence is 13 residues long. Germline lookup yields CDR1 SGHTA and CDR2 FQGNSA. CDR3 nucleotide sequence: TGTGCCAGCAGCGGGACTAGTCGGGAGACCCAGTACTTC. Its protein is CASSGTSRETQYF.

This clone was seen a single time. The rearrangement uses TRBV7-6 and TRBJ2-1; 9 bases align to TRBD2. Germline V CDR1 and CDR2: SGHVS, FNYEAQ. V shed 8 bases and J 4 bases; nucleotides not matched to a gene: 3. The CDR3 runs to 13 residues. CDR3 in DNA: TGTGCCAGCGGACTAGCGACTTACAATGAGCAGTTCTTC. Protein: CASGLATYNEQFF.

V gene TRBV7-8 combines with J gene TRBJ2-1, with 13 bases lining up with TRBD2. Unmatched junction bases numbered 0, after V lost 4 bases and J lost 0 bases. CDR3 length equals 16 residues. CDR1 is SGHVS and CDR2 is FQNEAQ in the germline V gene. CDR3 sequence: CASSWTSGSSYNEQFF. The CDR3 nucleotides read TGTGCCAGCAGCTGGACTAGCGGGAGCTCCTACAATGAGCAGTTCTTC.

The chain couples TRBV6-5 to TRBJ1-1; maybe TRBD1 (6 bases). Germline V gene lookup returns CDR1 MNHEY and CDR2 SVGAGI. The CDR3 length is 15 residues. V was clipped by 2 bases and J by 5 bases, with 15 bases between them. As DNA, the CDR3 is TGTGCCAGCAGTTACGGCACTGGGGGGGCGACTGAAGCTTTCTTT. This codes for CASSYGTGGATEAFF.

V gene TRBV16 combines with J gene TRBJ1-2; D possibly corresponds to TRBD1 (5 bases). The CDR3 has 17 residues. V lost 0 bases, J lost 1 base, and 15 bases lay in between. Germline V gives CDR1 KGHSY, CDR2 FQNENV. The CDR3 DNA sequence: TGTGCCAGCAGCCAATCCGCGGCGGGGCCGTATAACTATGGCTACACCTTC. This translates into CASSQSAAGPYNYGYTF.

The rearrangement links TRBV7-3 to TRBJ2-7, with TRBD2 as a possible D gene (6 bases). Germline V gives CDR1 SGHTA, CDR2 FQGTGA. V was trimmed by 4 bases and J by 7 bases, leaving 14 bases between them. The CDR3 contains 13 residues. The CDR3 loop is CASSSSTRGEQYF. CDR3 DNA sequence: TGTGCCAGCAGCTCGTCGACCCGGGGGGAGCAGTACTTC.

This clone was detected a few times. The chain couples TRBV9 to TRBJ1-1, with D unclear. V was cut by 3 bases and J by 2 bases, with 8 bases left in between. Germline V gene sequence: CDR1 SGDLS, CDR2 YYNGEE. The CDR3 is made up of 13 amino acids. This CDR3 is CASSDTENTEAFF. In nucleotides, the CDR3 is TGTGCCAGCAGCGATACTGAAAACACTGAAGCTTTCTTT.